The rows below give T cell receptor beta chains drawn from one sample of a study of T cells in Graves' hyperthyroidism and ophthalmopathy. A single record per CDR3 protein comes from TCRdb applying MiXCR to the multiplex PCR reads. This repertoire shows about 510,000 distinct CDR3 sequences, around 15% found once; its top ten account for around 14%. Sequencing input: blood. The source of these receptors is a woman aged 40 to 49 with Graves' hyperthyroidism. Each CDR3 is given with its conserved first and last residue. A D gene is named only where the DNA matches it firmly. The size entry is marked missing in some rows and otherwise reads once, few, many or a size class.

J | D | size | V | length | CDR3 | DNA
TRBJ2-1 | TRBD2 | - | TRBV7-8 | 16 | CASSPAGTSGSHEQFF | TGTGCCAGCAGTCCCGCCGGGACTAGCGGGAGCCATGAGCAGTTCTTC
TRBJ2-3 | TRBD2 | few | TRBV19 | 16 | CASSILAGGSTDTQYF | TGTGCCAGTAGTATACTAGCGGGAGGAAGCACAGATACGCAGTATTTT
TRBJ2-2 | TRBD1 | - | TRBV12-3/TRBV12-4 | 16 | CASSAPGQGTDGELFF | TGTGCCAGCAGTGCACCGGGACAGGGGACGGACGGGGAGCTGTTTTTT
TRBJ2-4 | - | many | TRBV7-9 | 17 | CASSLGGSGPNKNIQYF | TGTGCCAGCAGCTTAGGGGGGTCCGGGCCCAATAAAAACATTCAGTACTTC
TRBJ2-1 | TRBD2 | - | TRBV20-1 | 13 | CSASEAGESEQFF | TGCAGTGCTAGCGAAGCGGGAGAATCGGAGCAGTTCTTC
TRBJ2-7 | TRBD2 | - | TRBV7-8 | 16 | CASSPGTSGRAWEQYF | TGTGCCAGCAGCCCCGGGACTAGCGGGAGGGCTTGGGAGCAGTACTTC
TRBJ2-7 | TRBD1 | many | TRBV6-1 | 14 | CASSDWTGGSEQYF | TGTGCCAGCAGTGATTGGACAGGGGGCAGCGAGCAGTACTTC
TRBJ1-5 | - | many | TRBV6-5 | 14 | CASSYEGSNQPQHF | TGTGCCAGCAGTTACGAGGGTAGCAATCAGCCCCAGCATTTT
TRBJ2-3 | - | once | TRBV7-8 | 15 | CASSPGKLSTDTQYF | TGTGCCAGCAGCCCTGGAAAACTAAGCACAGATACGCAGTATTTT
TRBJ1-3 | - | - | TRBV19 | 15 | CASSPKGQPGNTIYF | TGTGCCAGTAGTCCGAAAGGACAGCCTGGAAACACCATATATTTT
TRBJ2-3 | - | few | TRBV6-1 | 13 | CASRDMGTDTQYF | TGTGCCAGCCGGGATATGGGCACAGATACGCAGTATTTT
TRBJ2-7 | - | many | TRBV20-1 | 13 | CSARGDTSYEQYF | TGCAGTGCTAGGGGGGACACTTCCTACGAGCAGTACTTC
TRBJ1-6 | - | - | TRBV30 | 14 | CAWRQVSYNSPLHF | TGTGCCTGGAGACAGGTCTCCTATAATTCACCCCTCCACTTT
TRBJ2-7 | - | many | TRBV6-1 | 15 | CASSEGFDFSYEQYF | TGTGCCAGCAGTGAAGGCTTCGACTTCTCCTACGAGCAGTACTTC
TRBJ2-5 | - | many | TRBV29-1 | 13 | CSVGAVSGDTQYF | TGCAGCGTTGGGGCCGTTTCAGGGGACACCCAGTACTTC
TRBJ2-2 | TRBD2 | few | TRBV7-3 | 18 | CASSLIRTSGSFNGELFF | TGTGCCAGCAGCCTAATTAGGACTAGCGGGAGTTTTAACGGGGAGCTGTTTTTT
TRBJ2-2 | TRBD1 | - | TRBV7-2 | 15 | CASSGRAGGSGELFF | TGTGCCAGCAGCGGCCGGGCAGGGGGCAGCGGGGAGCTGTTTTTT
TRBJ2-1 | - | once | TRBV19 | 14 | CASTETGTNHEQSF | TGTGCCAGTACCGAAACAGGAACTAACCATGAGCAGTCCTTC
TRBJ1-1 | - | many | TRBV11-2 | 13 | CASSPYTDTEAFF | TGTGCCAGCAGCCCATATACAGACACTGAAGCTTTCTTT
TRBJ1-1 | - | many | TRBV2 | 15 | CASSPQGTVTGEAFF | TGTGCCAGCAGTCCACAGGGCACCGTCACAGGTGAAGCTTTCTTT
TRBJ2-1 | TRBD2 | few | TRBV12-3/TRBV12-4 | 17 | CASRGLAGGSSYNEQFF | TGTGCCAGCAGAGGACTAGCGGGAGGGTCGTCCTACAATGAGCAGTTCTTC
TRBJ2-4 | - | many | TRBV2 | 14 | CASSATRALGIQYF | TGTGCCAGCAGTGCCACTAGGGCCTTGGGCATTCAGTACTTC
TRBJ2-2 | TRBD1 | many | TRBV4-1 | 20 | CASSHGNWPPGQKNTGELFF | TGCGCCAGCAGCCATGGTAACTGGCCTCCGGGACAGAAGAACACCGGGGAGCTGTTTTTT
TRBJ2-2 | TRBD1 | - | TRBV3-1 | 19 | CASSPPPGTGALGTGELFF | TGTGCCAGCAGCCCACCCCCCGGGACAGGGGCGCTGGGGACCGGGGAGCTGTTTTTT
TRBJ2-1 | - | - | TRBV10-2 | 15 | CASSVKAGSYNEQFF | TGCGCCAGCAGTGTAAAAGCGGGTTCCTACAATGAGCAGTTCTTC
TRBJ2-5 | TRBD1 | once | TRBV5-1 | 17 | CASSPSLTGTGQETQYF | TGCGCCAGCAGCCCATCCCTAACCGGGACAGGGCAAGAGACCCAGTACTTC
TRBJ1-5 | - | many | TRBV20-1 | 15 | CSATGEIGSNQPQHF | TGCAGTGCGACGGGAGAGATCGGGAGCAATCAGCCCCAGCATTTT
TRBJ2-2 | TRBD2 | few | TRBV5-1 | 15 | CASMPLAGNTGELFF | TGCGCCAGCATGCCACTAGCGGGAAACACCGGGGAGCTGTTTTTT
TRBJ1-6 | - | - | TRBV20-1 | 14 | CSARGTTYNSPLHF | TGCAGTGCTAGAGGGACAACCTATAATTCACCCCTCCACTTT
TRBJ2-7 | - | many | TRBV18 | 14 | CASSPGDWSYEQYF | TGTGCCAGCTCACCAGGCGACTGGTCCTACGAGCAGTACTTC
TRBJ2-3 | - | - | TRBV2 | 12 | CASSPTQDTQYF | TGTGCCAGCAGTCCCACCCAGGATACGCAGTATTTT
TRBJ2-7 | - | few | TRBV29-1 | 14 | CSVEGPNGPYEQYF | TGCAGCGTTGAAGGTCCTAATGGACCCTACGAGCAGTACTTC
TRBJ2-5 | - | many | TRBV18 | 15 | CASSPPNSGSETQYF | TGTGCCAGCTCACCACCGAACTCAGGGTCAGAGACCCAGTACTTC
TRBJ2-7 | TRBD2 | many | TRBV6-4 | 15 | CASVRVAGGSYEQYF | TGTGCCAGCGTTCGAGTAGCGGGAGGATCCTACGAGCAGTACTTC
TRBJ2-7 | - | many | TRBV5-1 | 12 | CASSAETYEQYF | TGCGCCAGCAGCGCGGAAACCTACGAGCAGTACTTC
TRBJ2-3 | TRBD2 | many | TRBV28 | 15 | CASRLAGVGVDTQYF | TGTGCCAGCAGGCTGGCGGGAGTTGGGGTGGATACGCAGTATTTT
TRBJ2-4 | - | many | TRBV12-3/TRBV12-4 | 17 | CASSFELSDIAKNIQYF | TGTGCCAGCAGTTTCGAACTTTCAGACATAGCCAAAAACATTCAGTACTTC
TRBJ2-7 | TRBD1 | - | TRBV4-1 | 16 | CASSQDSGQGTYEQYF | TGCGCCAGCAGCCAAGATTCGGGACAGGGGACCTACGAGCAGTACTTC
TRBJ2-3 | TRBD1 | many | TRBV11-3 | 16 | CASSLVRTGAVDTQYF | TGTGCCAGCAGCTTAGTAAGGACAGGGGCAGTAGATACGCAGTATTTT
TRBJ2-3 | TRBD2 | - | TRBV7-9 | 18 | CASRSAVLAGGPRDTQYF | TGTGCCAGCAGATCAGCTGTACTAGCGGGAGGGCCTCGGGATACGCAGTATTTT
TRBJ2-1 | TRBD2 | - | TRBV11-2 | 18 | CASSLASRLAGGVNEQFF | TGTGCCAGCAGCTTAGCGTCTAGGCTAGCGGGGGGAGTTAATGAGCAGTTCTTC
TRBJ1-6 | TRBD1 | many | TRBV27 | 16 | CASSPSTGRGNSPLHF | TGTGCCAGCAGTCCATCGACAGGGCGAGGGAATTCACCCCTCCACTTT
TRBJ2-1 | TRBD1 | many | TRBV6-1 | 21 | CASSVLWPGTGGLRFRNEQFF | TGTGCCAGCAGTGTTTTGTGGCCGGGGACAGGGGGTCTTAGGTTTAGGAATGAGCAGTTCTTC
TRBJ2-3 | TRBD2 | few | TRBV30 | 13 | CAWSAIAGTAQYF | TGTGCCTGGAGTGCAATAGCGGGAACGGCGCAGTATTTT
TRBJ2-7 | - | many | TRBV15 | 19 | CATSTHNRGLPLGPYEQYF | TGTGCCACCAGCACACACAACAGGGGACTTCCACTCGGTCCCTACGAGCAGTACTTC
TRBJ2-4 | - | - | TRBV11-2 | 15 | CASSQYPTPNNIQYF | TGTGCCAGCAGCCAATATCCTACCCCTAATAACATTCAGTACTTC
TRBJ2-7 | - | many | TRBV27 | 13 | CASSLSFSYEQYF | TGTGCCAGCAGTTTAAGCTTTTCCTACGAGCAGTACTTC
TRBJ2-1 | - | many | TRBV6-1 | 21 | CASSEREPRGFLFSSYNEQFF | TGTGCCAGCAGTGAAAGGGAGCCTCGCGGGTTCCTGTTTAGCTCCTACAATGAGCAGTTCTTC
TRBJ2-7 | TRBD1 | many | TRBV28 | 18 | CASSLSYGQGTLIREQYF | TGTGCCAGCAGTTTATCTTACGGACAGGGGACCCTAATTAGAGAGCAGTACTTC
TRBJ1-1 | - | many | TRBV10-3 | 14 | CAISERGGNTEAFF | TGTGCCATCAGTGAGAGGGGGGGGAACACTGAAGCTTTCTTT
TRBJ2-3 | - | - | TRBV5-1 | 15 | CASSLIADSTDTQYF | TGCGCCAGCAGCTTGATAGCGGATAGCACAGATACGCAGTATTTT